Below are 2 T cell receptor beta chains sequenced from a single sample in a study of T cells expressing NK-cell markers. TCRdb reworked the 5' RACE reads into one entry per CDR3 protein, no DNA. Here the sample table reports a few hundred thousand distinct CDR3 sequences. Sequenced material: blood T cells: a sorted CD56 or NKG2C T cell subset, CD4+ or CD8+ T cells, or bulk PBMC T cells (not recorded which). Every receptor here comes from a man aged 18 to 69 in good health.

The CDR3 here is CSVEDQDLAKNIQYF. The chain carries TRBV29-1 and TRBJ2-4. This CDR3 region has 15 residues. Germline values: CDR1 SQVTM, CDR2 ANQGSEA.

V gene TRBV6-5 combines with J gene TRBJ2-2; lacking DNA, the TRBD2 call made by TCRdb goes unchecked. This CDR3 comprises 17 residues. CDR1 and CDR2 from the germline V gene are MNHEY and SVGAGI. The CDR3 region is CASSYRLAGGPSGELFF.